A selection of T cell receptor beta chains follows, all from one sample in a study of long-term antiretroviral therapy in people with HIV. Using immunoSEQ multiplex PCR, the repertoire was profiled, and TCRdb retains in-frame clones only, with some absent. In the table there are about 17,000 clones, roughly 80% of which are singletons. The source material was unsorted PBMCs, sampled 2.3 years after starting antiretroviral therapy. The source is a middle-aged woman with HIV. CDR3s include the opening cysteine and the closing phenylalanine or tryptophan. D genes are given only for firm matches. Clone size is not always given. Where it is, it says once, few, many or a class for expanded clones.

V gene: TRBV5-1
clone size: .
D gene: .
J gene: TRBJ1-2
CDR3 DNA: TGCGCCAGCAGCGTACCGGGACAAGGTCATGGCTACACCTTC
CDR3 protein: CASSVPGQGHGYTF

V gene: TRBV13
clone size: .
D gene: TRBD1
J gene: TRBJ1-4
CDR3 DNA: TGTGCCAGCAGCCCAGGACAGGGCTTAAATGAAAAACTGTTTTTT
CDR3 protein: CASSPGQGLNEKLFF

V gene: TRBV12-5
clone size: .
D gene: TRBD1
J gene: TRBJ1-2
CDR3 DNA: TGTGCTAGTGGTTTGGCCAGGGGGATTGACACCTTC
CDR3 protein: CASGLARGIDTF

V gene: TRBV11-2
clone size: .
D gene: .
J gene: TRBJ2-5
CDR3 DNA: TGTGCCAGCAGCCTTTCAGCGGACTACCAAGAGACCCAGTACTTC
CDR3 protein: CASSLSADYQETQYF

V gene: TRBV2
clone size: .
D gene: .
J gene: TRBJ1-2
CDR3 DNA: TGTGCCAGCAAGTCAGGAATTAACTATGGCTACACCTTC
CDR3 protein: CASKSGINYGYTF

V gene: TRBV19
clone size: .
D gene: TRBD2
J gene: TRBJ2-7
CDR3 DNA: TGTGCCAGTAGCTTAGCGGGAACCTACGAGCAGTACTTC
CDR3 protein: CASSLAGTYEQYF

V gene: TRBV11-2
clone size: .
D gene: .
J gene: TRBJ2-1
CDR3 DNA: TGTGCCAGCAGCGCCGGTAAACAGTTCTTC
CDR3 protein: CASSAGKQFF

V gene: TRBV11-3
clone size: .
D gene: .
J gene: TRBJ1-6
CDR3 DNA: TGTGCCAGCAGCTTAGGGGGGGGAGGAGGGAATTCACCCCTCCACTTT
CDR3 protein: CASSLGGGGGNSPLHF

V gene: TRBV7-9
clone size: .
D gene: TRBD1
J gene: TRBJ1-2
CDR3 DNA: TGTGCCAGCAGCTTCTTTCAAGGGGGCGAGGGCTACACCTTC
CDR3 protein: CASSFFQGGEGYTF

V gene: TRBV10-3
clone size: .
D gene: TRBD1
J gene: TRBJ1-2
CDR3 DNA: TGTGCCATCAGTGAGTCGCCAGGACAGGTTAGGGATGGCTACACCTTC
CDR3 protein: CAISESPGQVRDGYTF

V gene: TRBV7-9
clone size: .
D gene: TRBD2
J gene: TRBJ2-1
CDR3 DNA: TGTGCCAGCAGCTTATGGTGGCTAGCGGGAGGCCGGGGTGATGAGCAGTTCTTC
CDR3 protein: CASSLWWLAGGRGDEQFF

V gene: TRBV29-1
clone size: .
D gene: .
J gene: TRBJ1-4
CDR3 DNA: TGCAGCGCCCGTGGGGGGGCTGGGAGTGAAAAACTGTTTTTT
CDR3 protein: CSARGGAGSEKLFF

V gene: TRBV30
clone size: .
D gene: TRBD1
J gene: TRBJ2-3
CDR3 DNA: TGTGCCTGGAGCAAGGACAGGGTTCTAGGGGCGCAGTATTTT
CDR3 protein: CAWSKDRVLGAQYF

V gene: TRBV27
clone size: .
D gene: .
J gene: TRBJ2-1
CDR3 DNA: TGTGCCAGCACTGGCGGGTCTAGCTCCTACAATGAGCAGTTCTTC
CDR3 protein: CASTGGSSSYNEQFF

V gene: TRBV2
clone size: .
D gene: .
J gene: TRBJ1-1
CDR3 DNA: TGTGCCAGCAGTGGGGATCGGATGAACACTGAAGCTTTCTTT
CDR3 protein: CASSGDRMNTEAFF

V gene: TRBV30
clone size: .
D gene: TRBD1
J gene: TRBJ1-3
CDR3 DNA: TGTGCCTGGAGCCAGGGGGCGGCTGGAAACACCATATATTTT
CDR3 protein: CAWSQGAAGNTIYF

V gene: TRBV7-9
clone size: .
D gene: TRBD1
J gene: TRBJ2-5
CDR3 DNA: TGTGCCAGCAGCTTTTTAGGGACAGGGGTCAGGGAGACCCAGTACTTC
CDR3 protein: CASSFLGTGVRETQYF

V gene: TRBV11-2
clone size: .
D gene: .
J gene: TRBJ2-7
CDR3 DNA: TGTGCCAGCAGCTTTAGCCAGGAACAGGGTAGTTTC
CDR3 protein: CASSFSQEQGSF

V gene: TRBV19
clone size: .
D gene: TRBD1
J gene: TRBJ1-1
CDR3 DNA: TGTGCCAGTAGTACCCTCAGGGGGCCCCCTGAAGCTTTCTTT
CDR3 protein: CASSTLRGPPEAFF

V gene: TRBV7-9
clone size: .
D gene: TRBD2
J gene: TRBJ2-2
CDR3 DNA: TGTGCCAGCAGCTCGTTAGCGGGAATCGCCGGGGAGCTGTTTTTT
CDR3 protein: CASSSLAGIAGELFF

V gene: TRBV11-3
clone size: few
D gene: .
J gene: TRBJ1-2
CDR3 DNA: TGTGCCAGCAGCTTAAAGGGCTATGGCTACACCTTC
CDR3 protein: CASSLKGYGYTF

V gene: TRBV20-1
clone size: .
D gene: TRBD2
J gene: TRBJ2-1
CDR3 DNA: TGCAGTGCTAGTAGCGGGAACGAGCAGTTCTTC
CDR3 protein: CSASSGNEQFF

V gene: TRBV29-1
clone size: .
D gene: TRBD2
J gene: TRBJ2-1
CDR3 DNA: TGCAGCGAGGGGACTAGATTCCTCCATGAGCAGTTCTTC
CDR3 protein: CSEGTRFLHEQFF

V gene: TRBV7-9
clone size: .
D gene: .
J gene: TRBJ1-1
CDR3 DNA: TGTGCCAGCAGCCCCAGAGAAGCGCCAAACACTGAAGCTTTCTTT
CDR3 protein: CASSPREAPNTEAFF

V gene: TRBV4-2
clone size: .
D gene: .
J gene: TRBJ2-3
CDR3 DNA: TGTGCCAGCAGCCAGCTAACTAGCACAGATACGCAGTATTTT
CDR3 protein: CASSQLTSTDTQYF

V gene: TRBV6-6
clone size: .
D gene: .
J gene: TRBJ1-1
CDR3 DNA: TGTGCCAGCAGTTATGGGGTGAGGGGCACTGAAGCTTTCTTT
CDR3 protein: CASSYGVRGTEAFF

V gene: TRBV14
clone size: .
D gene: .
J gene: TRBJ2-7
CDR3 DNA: TGTGCCAGCAGCCAAGACCCGGGACACTCCTACGAGCAGTACTTC
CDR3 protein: CASSQDPGHSYEQYF

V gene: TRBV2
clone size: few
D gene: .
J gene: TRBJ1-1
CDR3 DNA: TGTGCCAGCATTACGGGTATGAACACTGAAGCTTTCTTT
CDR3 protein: CASITGMNTEAFF

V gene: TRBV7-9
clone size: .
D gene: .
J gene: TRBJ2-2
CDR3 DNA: TGTGCCAGCAGCTTAGAAGCAGGGAGTAAAACCGGGGAGCTGTTTTTT
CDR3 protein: CASSLEAGSKTGELFF

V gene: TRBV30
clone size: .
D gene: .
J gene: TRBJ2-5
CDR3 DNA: TGTGCCTGGAGTTCTGGGCTAGCAGGAGAGACCCAGTACTTC
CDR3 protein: CAWSSGLAGETQYF

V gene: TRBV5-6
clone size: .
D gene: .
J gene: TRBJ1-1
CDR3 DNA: TGTGCCAGCAGCCCCGGTGGGGGCGAAGCTTTCTTT
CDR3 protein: CASSPGGGEAFF

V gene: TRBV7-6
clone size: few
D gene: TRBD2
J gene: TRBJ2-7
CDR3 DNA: TGTGCCAGCAGCTTAGTTGTAGCTATGGGGACTAGCGGATTAAGCTCCTACGAGCAGTACTTC
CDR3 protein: CASSLVVAMGTSGLSSYEQYF

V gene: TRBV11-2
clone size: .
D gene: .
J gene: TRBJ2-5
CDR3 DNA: TGTGCCAGCAGCTTAGAAGGAGAGACCCAGTACTTC
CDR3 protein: CASSLEGETQYF

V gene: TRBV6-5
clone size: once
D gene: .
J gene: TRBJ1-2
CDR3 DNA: TGTGCCAGCAGTTACCGGGGACGGTCTAACTATGGCTACACCTTC
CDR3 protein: CASSYRGRSNYGYTF

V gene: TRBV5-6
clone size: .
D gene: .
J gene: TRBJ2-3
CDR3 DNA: TGTGCCAGCAGCTTGGTACAGAGCACAGATACGCAGTATTTT
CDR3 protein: CASSLVQSTDTQYF

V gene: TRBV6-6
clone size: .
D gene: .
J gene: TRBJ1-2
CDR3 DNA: TGTGCCAGCAGTAGAAAAAGCCAGGGTAACTACACCTTC
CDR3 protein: CASSRKSQGNYTF

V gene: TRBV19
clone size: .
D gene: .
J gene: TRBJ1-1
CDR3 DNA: TGTGCCAGTAGTATCTGGGGGACTGAAGCTTTCTTT
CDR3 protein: CASSIWGTEAFF

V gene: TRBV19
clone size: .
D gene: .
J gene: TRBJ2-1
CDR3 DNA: TGTGCCAGTAGTATAGGTCTGGAGCGGGTCTTC
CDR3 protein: CASSIGLERVF

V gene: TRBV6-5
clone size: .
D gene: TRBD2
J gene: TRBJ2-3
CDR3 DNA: TGTGCCAGCAGTCTTGGGGGGGGCACAGATACGCAGTATTTT
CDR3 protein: CASSLGGGTDTQYF

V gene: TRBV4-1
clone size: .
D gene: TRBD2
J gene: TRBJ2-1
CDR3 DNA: TGCGCCAGCAGCCAAGAGGGCGGGAGGGCCGGGTATGAGCAGTTCTTC
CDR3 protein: CASSQEGGRAGYEQFF

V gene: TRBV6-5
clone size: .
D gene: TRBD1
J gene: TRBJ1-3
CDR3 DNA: TGTGCCGGGACAGCGAGCTCTGGAAACACCATATATTTT
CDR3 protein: CAGTASSGNTIYF

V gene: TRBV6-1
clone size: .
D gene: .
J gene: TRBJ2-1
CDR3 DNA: TGTGCCAGCAGGACAGCGTACAATGAGCAGTTCTTC
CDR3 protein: CASRTAYNEQFF